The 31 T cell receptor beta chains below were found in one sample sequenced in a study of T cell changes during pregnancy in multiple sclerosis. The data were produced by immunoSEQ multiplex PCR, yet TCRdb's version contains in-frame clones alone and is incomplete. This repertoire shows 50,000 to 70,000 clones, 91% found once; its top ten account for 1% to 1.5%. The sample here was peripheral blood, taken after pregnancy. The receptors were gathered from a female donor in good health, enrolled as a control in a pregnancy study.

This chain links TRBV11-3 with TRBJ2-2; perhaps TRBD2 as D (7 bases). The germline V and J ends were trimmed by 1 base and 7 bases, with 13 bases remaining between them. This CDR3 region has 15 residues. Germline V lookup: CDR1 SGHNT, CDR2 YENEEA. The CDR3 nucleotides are TGTGCCAGCAGCTTAGCTTGGGGGGGCGGCGGGGAGCTGTTTTTT. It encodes CASSLAWGGGGELFF.

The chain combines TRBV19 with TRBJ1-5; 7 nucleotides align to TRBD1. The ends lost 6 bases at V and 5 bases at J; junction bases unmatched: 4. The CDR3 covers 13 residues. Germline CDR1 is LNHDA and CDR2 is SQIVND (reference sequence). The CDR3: CASSDRADQPQHF. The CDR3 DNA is TGTGCCAGTAGCGACAGGGCGGATCAGCCCCAGCATTTT.

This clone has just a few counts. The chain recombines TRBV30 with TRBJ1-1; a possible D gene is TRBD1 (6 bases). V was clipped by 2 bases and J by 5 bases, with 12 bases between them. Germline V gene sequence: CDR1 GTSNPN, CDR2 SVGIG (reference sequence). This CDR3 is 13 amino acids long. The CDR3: CAWSYAGATEAFF. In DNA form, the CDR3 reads TGTGCCTGGAGTTATGCGGGGGCAACTGAAGCTTTCTTT.

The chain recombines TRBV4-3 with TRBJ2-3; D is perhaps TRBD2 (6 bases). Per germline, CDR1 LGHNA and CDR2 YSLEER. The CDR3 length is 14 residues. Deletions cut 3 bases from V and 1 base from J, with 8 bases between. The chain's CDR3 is CASSQDYRTDTQYF. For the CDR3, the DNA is TGCGCCAGCAGCCAGGACTACCGCACAGATACGCAGTATTTT.

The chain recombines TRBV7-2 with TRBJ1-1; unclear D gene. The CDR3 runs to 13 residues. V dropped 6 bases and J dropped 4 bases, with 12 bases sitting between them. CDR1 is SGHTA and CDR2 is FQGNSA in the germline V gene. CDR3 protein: CASRPLTGTEAFF. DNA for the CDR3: TGTGCCAGCAGGCCCCTCACGGGCACTGAAGCTTTCTTT.

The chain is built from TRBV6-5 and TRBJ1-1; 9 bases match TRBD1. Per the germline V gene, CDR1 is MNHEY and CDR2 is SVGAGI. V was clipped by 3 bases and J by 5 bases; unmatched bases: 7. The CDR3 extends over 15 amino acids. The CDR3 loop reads CASSYMDRGQTEAFF. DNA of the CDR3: TGTGCCAGCAGTTATATGGACAGGGGACAGACTGAAGCTTTCTTT.

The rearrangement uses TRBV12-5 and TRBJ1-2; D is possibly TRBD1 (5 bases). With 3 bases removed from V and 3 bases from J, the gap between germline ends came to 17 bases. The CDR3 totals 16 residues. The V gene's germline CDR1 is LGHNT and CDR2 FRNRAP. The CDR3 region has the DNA TGTGCTAGTGGTTTTGATAGTCGACAGTCCCACTATGGCTACACCTTC. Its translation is CASGFDSRQSHYGYTF.

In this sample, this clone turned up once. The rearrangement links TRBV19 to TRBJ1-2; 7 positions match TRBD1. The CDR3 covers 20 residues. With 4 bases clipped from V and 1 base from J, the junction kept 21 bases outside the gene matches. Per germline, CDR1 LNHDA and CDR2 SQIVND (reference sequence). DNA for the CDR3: TGTGCCAGTAGTAAGCCCCCCCAAGGGGGCTTGACGCAATATAACTATGGCTACACCTTC. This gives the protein CASSKPPQGGLTQYNYGYTF.

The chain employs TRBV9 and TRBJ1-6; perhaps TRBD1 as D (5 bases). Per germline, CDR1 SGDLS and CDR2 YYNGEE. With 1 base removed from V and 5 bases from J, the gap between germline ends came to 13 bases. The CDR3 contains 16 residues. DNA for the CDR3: TGTGCCAGCAGCGTACGAGGGGAGGTACATAATTCACCCCTCCACTTT. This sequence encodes CASSVRGEVHNSPLHF.

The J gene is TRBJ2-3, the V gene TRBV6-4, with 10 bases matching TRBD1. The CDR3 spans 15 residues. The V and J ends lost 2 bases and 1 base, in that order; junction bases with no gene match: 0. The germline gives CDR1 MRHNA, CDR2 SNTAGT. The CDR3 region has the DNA TGTGCCAGCAGTGACGGACAGGGGGGCACAGATACGCAGTATTTT. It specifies CASSDGQGGTDTQYF.

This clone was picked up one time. For the CDR3, the DNA is TGCGCCAGCAGCCAAGATCGGACACTTTACTCCTACAATGAGCAGTTCTTC. Translated, it gives CASSQDRTLYSYNEQFF. This chain connects TRBV4-3 to TRBJ2-1; D possibly corresponds to TRBD1 (5 bases). CDR3 length: 17 residues. The V end was cut by 0 bases, the J end by 0 bases, with 12 bases between. The germline gives CDR1 LGHNA, CDR2 YSLEER.

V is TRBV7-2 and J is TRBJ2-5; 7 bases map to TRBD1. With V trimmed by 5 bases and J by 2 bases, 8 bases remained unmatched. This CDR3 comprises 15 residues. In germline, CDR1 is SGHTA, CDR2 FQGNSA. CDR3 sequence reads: CASSTRTGQQETQYF. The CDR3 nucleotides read TGTGCCAGCAGCACAAGGACGGGACAGCAAGAGACCCAGTACTTC.

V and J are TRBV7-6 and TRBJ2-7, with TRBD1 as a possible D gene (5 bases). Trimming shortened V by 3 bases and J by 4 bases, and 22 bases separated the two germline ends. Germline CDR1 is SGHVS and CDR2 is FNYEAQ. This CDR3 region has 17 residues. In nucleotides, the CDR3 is TGTGCCAGCAGCTTCCCCGTAGAGATGGACAAAACTTACGAGCAGTACTTC. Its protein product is CASSFPVEMDKTYEQYF.

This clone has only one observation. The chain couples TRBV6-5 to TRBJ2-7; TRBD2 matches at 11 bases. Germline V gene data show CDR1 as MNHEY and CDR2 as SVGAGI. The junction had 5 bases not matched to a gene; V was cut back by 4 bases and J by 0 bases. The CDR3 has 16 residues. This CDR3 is CASSSRLAGSSYEQYF. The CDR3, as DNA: TGTGCCAGCAGTTCCCGACTAGCGGGGAGCTCCTACGAGCAGTACTTC.

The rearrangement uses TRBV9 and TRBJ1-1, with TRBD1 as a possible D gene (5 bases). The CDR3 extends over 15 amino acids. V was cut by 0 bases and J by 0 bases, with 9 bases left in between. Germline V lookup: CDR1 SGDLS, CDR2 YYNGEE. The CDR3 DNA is TGTGCCAGCAGCGTAGAACAGGCCATGAACACTGAAGCTTTCTTT. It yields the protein CASSVEQAMNTEAFF.

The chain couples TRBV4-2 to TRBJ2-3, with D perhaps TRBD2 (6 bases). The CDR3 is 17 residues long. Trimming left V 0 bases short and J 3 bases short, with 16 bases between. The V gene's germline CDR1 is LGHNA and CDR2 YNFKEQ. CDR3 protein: CASSQEGLGLSTDTQYF. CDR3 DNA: TGTGCCAGCAGCCAAGAGGGACTCGGACTCTCTACAGATACGCAGTATTTT.

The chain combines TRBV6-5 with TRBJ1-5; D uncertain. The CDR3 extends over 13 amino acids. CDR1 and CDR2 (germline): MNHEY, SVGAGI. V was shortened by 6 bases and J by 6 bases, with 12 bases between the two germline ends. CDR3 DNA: TGTGCCAGCAGCAACGCGGGGAGTCAGCCCCAGCATTTT. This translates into CASSNAGSQPQHF.

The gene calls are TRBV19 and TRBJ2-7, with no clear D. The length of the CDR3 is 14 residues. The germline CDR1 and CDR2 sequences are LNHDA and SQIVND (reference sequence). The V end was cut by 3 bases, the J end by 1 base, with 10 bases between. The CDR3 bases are TGTGCCAGTAGTATTAGAGTCCGGTCCTACGAGCAGTACTTC. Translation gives CASSIRVRSYEQYF. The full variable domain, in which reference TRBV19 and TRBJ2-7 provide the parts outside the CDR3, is DGGITQSPKYLFRKEGQNVTLSCEQNLNHDAMYWYRQDPGQGLRLIYYSQIVNDFQKGDIAEGYSVSREKKESFPLTVTSAQKNPTAFYLCASSIRVRSYEQYFGPGTRLTVT.

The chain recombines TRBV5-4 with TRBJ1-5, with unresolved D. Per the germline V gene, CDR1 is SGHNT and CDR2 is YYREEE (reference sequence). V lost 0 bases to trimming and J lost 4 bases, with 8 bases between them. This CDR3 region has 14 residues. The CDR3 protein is CASSLGASNQPQHF. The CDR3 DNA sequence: TGTGCCAGCAGCTTGGGGGCAAGTAATCAGCCCCAGCATTTT.

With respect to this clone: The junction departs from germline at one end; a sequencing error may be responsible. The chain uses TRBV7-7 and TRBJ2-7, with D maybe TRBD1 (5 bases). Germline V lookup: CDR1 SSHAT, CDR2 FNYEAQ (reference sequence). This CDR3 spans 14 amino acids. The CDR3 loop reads CASSVNTGPYEQYF. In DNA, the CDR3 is TGTGCTAGCAGCGTGAACACAGGACCCTACGAGCAGTACTTC.

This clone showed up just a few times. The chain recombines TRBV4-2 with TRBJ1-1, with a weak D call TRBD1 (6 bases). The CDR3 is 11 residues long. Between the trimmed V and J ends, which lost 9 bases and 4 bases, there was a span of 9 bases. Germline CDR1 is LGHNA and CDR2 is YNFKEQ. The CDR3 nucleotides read TGTGCCAGTAGGGGGGGCACTGAAGCTTTCTTT. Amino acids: CASRGGTEAFF.

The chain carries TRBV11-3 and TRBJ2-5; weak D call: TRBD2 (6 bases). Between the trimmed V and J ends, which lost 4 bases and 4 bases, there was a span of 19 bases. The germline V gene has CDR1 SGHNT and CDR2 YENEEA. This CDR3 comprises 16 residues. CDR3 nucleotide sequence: TGTGCCAGCAGCTCCGAAGGAGGGGCGAGATTAGAGACCCAGTACTTC. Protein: CASSSEGGARLETQYF.

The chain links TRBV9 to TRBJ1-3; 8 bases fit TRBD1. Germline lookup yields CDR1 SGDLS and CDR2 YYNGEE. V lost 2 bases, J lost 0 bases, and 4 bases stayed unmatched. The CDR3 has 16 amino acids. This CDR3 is CASSVGTGLSGNTIYF. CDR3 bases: TGTGCCAGCAGCGTTGGGACAGGCCTCTCTGGAAACACCATATATTTT.

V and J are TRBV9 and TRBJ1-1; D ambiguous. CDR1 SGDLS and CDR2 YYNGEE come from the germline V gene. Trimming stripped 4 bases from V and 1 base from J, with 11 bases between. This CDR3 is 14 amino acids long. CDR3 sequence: CASSSNPGNTEAFF. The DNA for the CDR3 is TGTGCCAGCAGCTCAAACCCCGGGAACACTGAAGCTTTCTTT. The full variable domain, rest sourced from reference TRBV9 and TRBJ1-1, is DSGVTQTPKHLITATGQRVTLRCSPRSGDLSVYWYQQSLDQGLQFLIQYYNGEERAKGNILERFSAQQFPDLHSELNLSSLELGDSALYFCASSSNPGNTEAFFGQGTRLTVV.

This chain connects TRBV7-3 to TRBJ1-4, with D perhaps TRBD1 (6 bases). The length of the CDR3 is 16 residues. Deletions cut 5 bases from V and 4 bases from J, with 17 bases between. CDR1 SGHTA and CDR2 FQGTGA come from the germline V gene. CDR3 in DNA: TGTGCCAGCAGCCCGCAAGAGGGGGTGGGTAATGAAAAACTGTTTTTT. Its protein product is CASSPQEGVGNEKLFF.

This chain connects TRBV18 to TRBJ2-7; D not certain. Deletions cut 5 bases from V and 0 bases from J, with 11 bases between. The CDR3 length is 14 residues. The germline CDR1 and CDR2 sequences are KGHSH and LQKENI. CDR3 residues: CASSKATDSYEQYF. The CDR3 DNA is TGTGCCAGCTCAAAAGCTACAGACTCCTACGAGCAGTACTTC. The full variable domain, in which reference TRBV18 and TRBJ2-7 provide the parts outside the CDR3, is NAGVMQNPRHLVRRRGQEARLRCSPMKGHSHVYWYRQLPEEGLKFMVYLQKENIIDESGMPKERFSAEFPKEGPSILRIQQVVRGDSAAYFCASSKATDSYEQYFGPGTRLTVT.

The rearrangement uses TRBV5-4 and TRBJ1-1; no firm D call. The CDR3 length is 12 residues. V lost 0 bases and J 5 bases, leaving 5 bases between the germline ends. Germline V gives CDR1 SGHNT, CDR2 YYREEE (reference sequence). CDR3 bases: TGTGCCAGCAGCTTGGGCCAGACTGAAGCTTTCTTT. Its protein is CASSLGQTEAFF.

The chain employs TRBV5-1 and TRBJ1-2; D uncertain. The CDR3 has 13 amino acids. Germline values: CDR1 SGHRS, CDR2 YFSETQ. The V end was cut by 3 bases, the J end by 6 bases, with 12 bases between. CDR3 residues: CASSSGSGHGYTF. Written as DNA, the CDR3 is TGCGCCAGCAGCTCGGGGTCGGGCCATGGCTACACCTTC.

The CDR3 spells CASSYSSQGAYEQYF. In nucleotides, the CDR3 is TGTGCCAGCAGTTACTCTTCCCAGGGGGCTTACGAGCAGTACTTC. The rearrangement joins TRBV6-5 to TRBJ2-7, with TRBD1 identical over 8 bases. CDR1 is MNHEY and CDR2 is SVGAGI in the germline V gene. V was clipped by 0 bases and J by 4 bases; unmatched bases: 5. The CDR3 has 15 residues.

CDR3 protein: CASAGANEKLFF. In nucleotides, the CDR3 is TGTGCCAGCGCGGGGGCTAATGAAAAACTGTTTTTT. The V gene is TRBV27, the J gene TRBJ1-4; D may be TRBD1 (5 bases). Per the germline V gene, CDR1 is MNHEY and CDR2 is SMNVEV (reference sequence). This CDR3 is 12 amino acids long. Between the trimmed V and J ends, which lost 8 bases and 3 bases, there was a span of 7 bases.

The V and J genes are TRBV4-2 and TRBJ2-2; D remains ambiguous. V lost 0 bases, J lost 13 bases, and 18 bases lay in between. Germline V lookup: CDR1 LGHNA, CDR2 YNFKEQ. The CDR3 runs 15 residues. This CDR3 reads CASSQDPLVTPGLFF. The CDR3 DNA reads TGTGCCAGCAGCCAAGACCCCCTGGTAACTCCGGGGCTGTTTTTT.